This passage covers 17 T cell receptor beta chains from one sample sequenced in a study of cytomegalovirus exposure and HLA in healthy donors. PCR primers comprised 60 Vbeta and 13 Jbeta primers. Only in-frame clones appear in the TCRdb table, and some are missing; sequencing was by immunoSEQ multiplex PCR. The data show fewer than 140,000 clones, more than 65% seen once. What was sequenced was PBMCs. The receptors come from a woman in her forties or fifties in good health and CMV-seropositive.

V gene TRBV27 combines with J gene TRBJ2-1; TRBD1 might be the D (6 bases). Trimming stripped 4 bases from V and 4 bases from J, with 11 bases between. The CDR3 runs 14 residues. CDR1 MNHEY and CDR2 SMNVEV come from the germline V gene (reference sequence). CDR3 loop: CASSWSGAYNEQFF. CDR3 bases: TGTGCCAGCAGTTGGTCAGGGGCTTACAATGAGCAGTTCTTC.

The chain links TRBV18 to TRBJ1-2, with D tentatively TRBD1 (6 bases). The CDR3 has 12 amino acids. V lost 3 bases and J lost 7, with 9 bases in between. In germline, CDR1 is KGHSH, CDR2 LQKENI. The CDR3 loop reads CASSPEQGGYTF. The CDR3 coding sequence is TGTGCCAGCTCACCGGAACAGGGTGGCTACACCTTC.

The CDR3 nucleotides are TGTGCCAGCAGAGGGGGCCCCGGGAAAAAAGCTTTCTTT. Protein: CASRGGPGKKAFF. This chain links TRBV7-3 with TRBJ1-1; 7 bases are a match to TRBD1. V shed 6 bases and J 9 bases; nucleotides not matched to a gene: 10. The CDR3 spans 13 residues. Per the germline V gene, CDR1 is SGHTA and CDR2 is FQGTGA.

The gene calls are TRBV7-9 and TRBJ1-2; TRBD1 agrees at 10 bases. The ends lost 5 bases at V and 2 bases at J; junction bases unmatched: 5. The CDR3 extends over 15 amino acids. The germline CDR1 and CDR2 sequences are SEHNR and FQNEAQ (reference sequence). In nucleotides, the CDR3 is TGTGCCAGCAGCCACAAGACAGGGGGCAACTATGGCTACACCTTC. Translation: CASSHKTGGNYGYTF.

In nucleotides, the CDR3 is TGTGCCAGCCTGGGAGGGGCGGGGTATACTGAAGCTTTCTTT. Protein: CASLGGAGYTEAFF. The chain links TRBV28 to TRBJ1-1; D possibly corresponds to TRBD1 (5 bases). This CDR3 has 14 residues. V lost 8 bases and J 5 bases, leaving 18 bases between the germline ends. Germline V gene sequence: CDR1 MDHEN, CDR2 SYDVKM.

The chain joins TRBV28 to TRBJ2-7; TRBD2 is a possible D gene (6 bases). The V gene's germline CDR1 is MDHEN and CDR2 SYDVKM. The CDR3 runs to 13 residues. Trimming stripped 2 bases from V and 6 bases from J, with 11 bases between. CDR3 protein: CASSLQSGVEQYF. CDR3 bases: TGTGCCAGCAGTTTACAATCGGGGGTCGAGCAGTACTTC.

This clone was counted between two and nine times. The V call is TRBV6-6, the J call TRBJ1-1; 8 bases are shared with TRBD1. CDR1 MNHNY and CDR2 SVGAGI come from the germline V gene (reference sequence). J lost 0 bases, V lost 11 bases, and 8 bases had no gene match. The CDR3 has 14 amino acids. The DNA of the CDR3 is TGTGCCGGTAAGGCGACAGGGGTGAACACTGAAGCTTTCTTT. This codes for CAGKATGVNTEAFF.

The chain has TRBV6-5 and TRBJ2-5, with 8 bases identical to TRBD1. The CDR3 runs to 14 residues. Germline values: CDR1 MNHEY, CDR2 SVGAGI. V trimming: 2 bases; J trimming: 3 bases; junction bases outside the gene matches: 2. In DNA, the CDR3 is TGTGCCAGCAGTTACGCGACAGGGGAAGAGACCCAGTACTTC. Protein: CASSYATGEETQYF.

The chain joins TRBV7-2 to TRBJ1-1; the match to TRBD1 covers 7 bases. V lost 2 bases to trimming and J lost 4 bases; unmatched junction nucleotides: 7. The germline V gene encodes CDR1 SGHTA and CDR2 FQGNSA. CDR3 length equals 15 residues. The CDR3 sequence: CASSLTQTGATEAFF. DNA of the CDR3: TGTGCCAGCAGCTTAACACAAACAGGGGCCACTGAAGCTTTCTTT.

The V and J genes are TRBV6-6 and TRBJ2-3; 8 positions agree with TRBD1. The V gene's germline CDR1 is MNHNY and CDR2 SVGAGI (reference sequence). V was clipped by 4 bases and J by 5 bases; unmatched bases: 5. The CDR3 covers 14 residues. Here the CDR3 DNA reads TGTGCCAGCAGTTCCGGGACAGGCATAGATACGCAGTATTTT. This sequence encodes CASSSGTGIDTQYF.

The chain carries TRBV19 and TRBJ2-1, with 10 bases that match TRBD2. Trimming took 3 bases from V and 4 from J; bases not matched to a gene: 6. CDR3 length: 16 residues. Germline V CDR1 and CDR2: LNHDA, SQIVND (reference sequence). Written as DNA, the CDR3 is TGTGCCAGTAGTATCGGGTTAGCGGGGGGATACAATGAGCAGTTCTTC. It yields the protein CASSIGLAGGYNEQFF.

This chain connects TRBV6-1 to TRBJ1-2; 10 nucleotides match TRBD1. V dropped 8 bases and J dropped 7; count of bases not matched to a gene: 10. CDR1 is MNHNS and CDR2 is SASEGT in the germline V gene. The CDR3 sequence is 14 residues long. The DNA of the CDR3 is TGTGCCAGCTGCCGGGACAGGGGAACAAGTGGCTACACCTTC. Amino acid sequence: CASCRDRGTSGYTF.

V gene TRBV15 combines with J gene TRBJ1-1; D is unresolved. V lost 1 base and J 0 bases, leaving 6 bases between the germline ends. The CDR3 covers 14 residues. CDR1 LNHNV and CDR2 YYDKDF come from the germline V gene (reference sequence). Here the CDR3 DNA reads TGTGCCACCAGCAGAGCCAGTATGAACACTGAAGCTTTCTTT. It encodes CATSRASMNTEAFF.

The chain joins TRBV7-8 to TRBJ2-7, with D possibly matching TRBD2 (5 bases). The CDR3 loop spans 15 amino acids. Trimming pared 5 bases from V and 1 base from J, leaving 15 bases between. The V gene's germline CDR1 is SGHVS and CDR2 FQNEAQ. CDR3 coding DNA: TGTGCCAGCAGCGAACGGACTGGTACGTCCTACGAGCAGTACTTC. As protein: CASSERTGTSYEQYF.

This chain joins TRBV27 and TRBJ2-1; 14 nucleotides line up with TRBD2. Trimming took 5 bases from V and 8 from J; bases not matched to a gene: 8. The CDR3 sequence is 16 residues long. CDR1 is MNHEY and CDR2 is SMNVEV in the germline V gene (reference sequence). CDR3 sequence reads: CASSPRLAGGPDEQFF. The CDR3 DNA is TGTGCCAGCAGTCCTCGACTAGCGGGGGGGCCAGATGAGCAGTTCTTC.

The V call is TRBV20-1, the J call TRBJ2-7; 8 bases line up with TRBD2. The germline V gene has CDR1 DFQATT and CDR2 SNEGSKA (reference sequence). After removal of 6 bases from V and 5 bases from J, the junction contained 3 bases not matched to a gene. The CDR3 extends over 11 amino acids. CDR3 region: CSATGGDEQYF. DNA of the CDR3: TGCAGTGCCACCGGGGGGGACGAGCAGTACTTC.

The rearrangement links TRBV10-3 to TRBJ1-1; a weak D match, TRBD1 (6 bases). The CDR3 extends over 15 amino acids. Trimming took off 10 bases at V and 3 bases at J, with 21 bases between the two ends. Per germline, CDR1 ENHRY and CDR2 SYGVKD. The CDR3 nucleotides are TGTGCCACCCGGCAGGGGCTGTCTGTATACACTGAAGCTTTCTTT. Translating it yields CATRQGLSVYTEAFF.